One T cell receptor (beta chain) is described in this entry. The data are from a study of blood T cell repertoires in COVID-19. Looking at the study overall: The analysed material was cDNA or gDNA that came from T cells, B-cell-depleted T cells, or PBMCs.

Clones were sequenced by immunoSEQ multiplex PCR, and TCRdb holds only the in-frame ones, with some missing. The sample yields some 180,000 clones, more than 60% seen once. The TCR was taken from a man aged 50-59 years who had recovered from COVID-19. The source material was peripheral blood.

CDR3 residues: CASREVDGEEQYF. DNA for the CDR3: TGTGCCAGCAGAGAAGTTGATGGGGAGGAGCAGTACTTC. The chain uses TRBV5-4 and TRBJ2-7, with a weak D call TRBD2 (5 bases). This CDR3 comprises 13 residues. Germline V CDR1 and CDR2: SGHNT, YYREEE (reference sequence). Trimming took 5 bases from V and 7 from J, leaving 16 bases between them.